The 29 T cell receptor beta chains presented below share a single source sample, sequenced in a study of T-cell reconstitution after alpha-beta-depleted transplantation in children. Unique molecular identifiers were incorporated during preparation of the TCRbeta library. TCRdb reprocessed the PCR reads via MiXCR and lists one record per CDR3 protein. The sample holds about 640,000 distinct CDR3 sequences, 13% seen once. The starting material was PBMCs, mostly from graft donor cells, obtained 360 days after TCRalphabeta/CD19-depleted stem cell transplant. These receptors came from a male patient aged 10 to 17 who had a stem cell transplant for acute myeloid leukemia, so the T cells may come from the graft donor.

This clonotype was counted only a few times. The CDR3 region is CASSQVPSTGANEQFF. DNA for the CDR3: TGCGCCAGCAGCCAAGTGCCTAGCACTGGGGCAAATGAGCAGTTCTTC. The V call is TRBV4-3, the J call TRBJ2-1; D may correspond to TRBD1 or TRBD2 (5 bases each). CDR1 LGHNA and CDR2 YSLEER come from the germline V gene. The CDR3 covers 16 residues. Trimming took off 1 base at V and 7 bases at J, with 17 bases between the two ends.

At least ten counts were recorded for this clonotype. The chain recombines TRBV12-3 or TRBV12-4 with TRBJ2-2, with D tentatively TRBD1 or TRBD2 (5 bases each). This CDR3 comprises 15 residues. V was trimmed by 5 bases and J by 4 bases, leaving 14 bases between them. CDR3 amino acids: CASSPSGTPTGELFF. In nucleotides, the CDR3 is TGTGCCAGCAGTCCCTCCGGGACGCCCACCGGGGAGCTGTTTTTT.

The count of this clonotype is one. The chain combines TRBV15 with TRBJ2-5, with 10 bases that match TRBD2. CDR1 is LNHNV, CDR2 YYDKDF, per germline (reference sequence). The J segment lost 4 bases and the V segment lost 0 bases, leaving 17 bases of the junction unmatched. The CDR3 has 20 residues. CDR3 DNA sequence: TGTGCCACCAGCAGAGATCTCCCGCCCGCTAGCGGGAGTTTGGGAGAGACCCAGTACTTC. It is translated as CATSRDLPPASGSLGETQYF.

The chain carries TRBV5-6 and TRBJ2-1; 8 positions match TRBD1. This CDR3 region has 17 residues. From germline, CDR1 is SGHDT and CDR2 YYEEEE. V shed 4 bases, J shed 0 bases, and the junction held 9 bases outside the gene matches. CDR3 in amino acids: CASSPDRDRSSYNEQFF. In DNA, the CDR3 is TGTGCCAGCAGCCCGGACAGGGATCGCTCCTCCTACAATGAGCAGTTCTTC.

There are many counts of this clonotype. The gene calls are TRBV4-2 and TRBJ2-7; no clear D. The CDR3 totals 15 residues. The germline V gene has CDR1 LGHNA and CDR2 YNFKEQ. V shed 3 bases and J shed 8 bases, with 20 bases lying between them. DNA for the CDR3: TGTGCCAGCAGCCAGAACGAGAGGCTAGGGTTCCAGCAGTACTTC. Encoded protein: CASSQNERLGFQQYF.

Written as DNA, the CDR3 is TGCGCCAGCAGCTCAAGAGCGGGGGGTGGACTAGTTGCCGTCTACGAGCAGTACTTC. This gives the protein CASSSRAGGGLVAVYEQYF. The chain employs TRBV4-3 and TRBJ2-7, with 9 bases that match TRBD2. CDR1 and CDR2 from the germline V gene are LGHNA and YSLEER. Trimming cost V 5 bases and J 3 bases; bases outside gene matches: 20. The CDR3 consists of 19 residues.

This clonotype was picked up a small number of times. V gene TRBV4-2 combines with J gene TRBJ2-3; D possibly matches TRBD1 or TRBD2 (5 bases each). CDR1 LGHNA and CDR2 YNFKEQ come from the germline V gene. The CDR3 covers 18 residues. The V end was cut by 1 base, the J end by 2 bases, with 19 bases between. CDR3 sequence (DNA): TGTGCCAGCAGCCAAGTGCCCGGGGAAGGGGAGTACACAGATACGCAGTATTTT. Encoded protein: CASSQVPGEGEYTDTQYF.

Notes on this clonotype: One end of the junction does not line up with germline, which may come from a read error. V is TRBV18 and J is TRBJ2-3; TRBD2 matches at 7 bases. The CDR3 spans 12 residues. Germline CDR1 reads KGHSH; CDR2 reads LQKENI. CDR3: CASSPPAGDSTF. The CDR3 region has the DNA TGTGCCAGCTCACCCCCGGCGGGAGATTCCACTTTT.

The sample holds a few counts of this clonotype. J is TRBJ1-3 and V is TRBV12-3 or TRBV12-4; 12 bases map to TRBD1. V lost 4 bases and J lost 0; bases outside the gene matches: 7. This CDR3 comprises 18 residues. The CDR3 loop reads CASSSGQGAQISGNTIYF. DNA of the CDR3: TGTGCCAGCAGTTCGGGACAGGGGGCGCAAATCTCTGGAAACACCATATATTTT.

In its sample, this clonotype was seen a few times. J is TRBJ2-5 and V is TRBV5-1; TRBD1 agrees at 8 bases. CDR3 length: 14 residues. Germline CDR1 SGHRS, CDR2 YFSETQ. The junction had 3 bases not matched to a gene; V was cut back by 0 bases and J by 5 bases. DNA of the CDR3: TGCGCCAGCAGCTTGGTATACAGGGGGGAGACCCAGTACTTC. Protein sequence: CASSLVYRGETQYF. The full variable domain, rest sourced from reference TRBV5-1 and TRBJ2-5, is KAGVTQTPRYLIKTRGQQVTLSCSPISGHRSVSWYQQTPGQGLQFLFEYFSETQRNKGNFPGRFSGRQFSNSRSEMNVSTLELGDSALYLCASSLVYRGETQYFGPGTRLLVL.

This clonotype showed up many times. The J gene is TRBJ2-3, the V gene TRBV28, with a possible D match to TRBD1 (5 bases). Germline values: CDR1 MDHEN, CDR2 SYDVKM. The CDR3 runs to 15 residues. With 6 bases removed from V and 2 bases from J, the gap between germline ends came to 15 bases. The CDR3: CASRRRLGHTDTQYF. The CDR3, as DNA: TGTGCCAGCAGACGAAGACTTGGACACACAGATACGCAGTATTTT.

Many counts were recorded for this clonotype. V and J are TRBV12-3 or TRBV12-4 and TRBJ2-3, with D possibly matching TRBD2 (5 bases). The CDR3 is 12 residues long. V lost 4 bases to trimming and J lost 3 bases, with 5 bases between them. CDR3 protein: CASSWTTDTQYF. The CDR3 bases are TGTGCCAGCAGTTGGACTACAGATACGCAGTATTTT.

Points on this clonotype: One end of the junction does not line up with germline, which may come from a read error. The chain couples TRBV7-3 to TRBJ2-1, with 15 bases aligning to TRBD2. The CDR3 runs 19 residues. CDR1 is SGHTA, CDR2 FQGTGA, per germline. The CDR3 spells CTSSPRTSGRAFKNNEQFF. CDR3 nucleotides: TGTACCAGCAGTCCCCGGACTAGCGGGAGGGCCTTCAAGAACAATGAGCAGTTCTTC.

This clonotype was counted between two and nine times. V is TRBV4-3 and J is TRBJ2-1; 8 nucleotides match TRBD2. V shed 0 bases and J 5 bases; nucleotides not matched to a gene: 9. The CDR3 runs 17 residues. CDR1 LGHNA and CDR2 YSLEER come from the germline V gene. The CDR3 DNA sequence: TGCGCCAGCAGCCAAGATGACCTACCGGGGGGGCACAATGAGCAGTTCTTC. It yields the protein CASSQDDLPGGHNEQFF.

As concerns this clonotype: Because the CDR3 is missing its conserved closing phenylalanine or tryptophan, this is likely a read error. The DNA is left out, because the CDR3 cannot be placed on it with certainty; the CDR3 is given as TCRdb lists it. The chain recombines TRBV11-2 with TRBJ2-5; TRBD2 reflects the table's D call only, with no check against the DNA. The CDR3 comprises 12 residues, both ends counted. Germline lookup yields CDR1 SGHAT and CDR2 FQNNGV. The CDR3 spells CASSLDHLAGRI.

The sample holds a few counts of this clonotype. This chain links TRBV20-1 with TRBJ2-1, with TRBD2 identical over 13 bases. CDR3 length: 16 residues. The ends lost 4 bases at V and 4 bases at J; junction bases unmatched: 7. CDR1 and CDR2 from the germline V gene are DFQATT and SNEGSKA (reference sequence). The CDR3 bases are TGCAGTGCTACTGGACTAGCGGGAGTCGTTTACAATGAGCAGTTCTTC. This sequence encodes CSATGLAGVVYNEQFF.

This clonotype was seen many times. The chain combines TRBV12-3 or TRBV12-4 with TRBJ2-1, with D unclear. The germline V and J ends were trimmed by 6 bases and 10 bases, with 10 bases remaining between them. This CDR3 region has 11 residues. The CDR3 coding sequence is TGTGCCAGCAGACAAGCTGTGGAGCAGTTCTTC. Encoded protein: CASRQAVEQFF.

This clonotype came up a few times. The genes are TRBV20-1 and TRBJ2-7; D unclear. The V and J ends lost 6 bases and 2 bases respectively, with 14 bases between them. The CDR3 loop spans 13 amino acids. In germline, CDR1 is DFQATT, CDR2 SNEGSKA (reference sequence). The CDR3 spells CSAKAPNTYEQYF. In DNA form, the CDR3 reads TGCAGTGCGAAGGCCCCCAACACCTACGAGCAGTACTTC.

V and J are TRBV28 and TRBJ2-5; D gene uncertain. The length of the CDR3 is 13 residues. Germline V gene sequence: CDR1 MDHEN, CDR2 SYDVKM. Trimming shortened V by 8 bases and J by 0 bases, and 10 bases separated the two germline ends. This CDR3 reads CASAGWYQETQYF. CDR3 nucleotide sequence: TGTGCCAGCGCCGGGTGGTACCAAGAGACCCAGTACTTC.

This clonotype was counted a few times. This chain connects TRBV2 to TRBJ2-7; 7 bases are a match to TRBD2. Per the germline V gene, CDR1 is SNHLY and CDR2 is FYNNEI. This CDR3 comprises 13 residues. V trimming: 4 bases; J trimming: 7 bases; junction bases outside the gene matches: 7. Here the CDR3 reads CASSASGIWEQYF. The CDR3 DNA sequence: TGTGCCAGCAGTGCGAGCGGGATTTGGGAGCAGTACTTC.

This chain connects TRBV14 to TRBJ2-7, with TRBD1 matching over 9 bases. In germline, CDR1 is SGHDN, CDR2 FVKESK. Germline trimming cut 3 bases from V and 4 bases from J; bases unmatched to any gene: 4. This CDR3 comprises 14 residues. CDR3 residues: CASSHYRGLYEQYF. The CDR3 DNA is TGTGCCAGCAGCCATTACAGGGGGCTGTACGAGCAGTACTTC.

This clonotype turned up a few times. The chain recombines TRBV9 with TRBJ2-1; D perhaps matches TRBD2 (6 bases). The CDR3 runs 15 residues. V lost 2 bases, J lost 1 base, and 10 bases lay in between. Per germline, CDR1 SGDLS and CDR2 YYNGEE. DNA of the CDR3: TGTGCCAGCAGCGTGGGTAGCGGTTCCTACAATGAGCAGTTCTTC. It encodes CASSVGSGSYNEQFF.

This rearrangement joins TRBV5-5 to TRBJ2-2, with D perhaps TRBD2 (5 bases). CDR3 size: 16 residues. Trimming took off 2 bases at V and 4 bases at J, with 15 bases between the two ends. Germline loops: CDR1 SGHKS, CDR2 YYEKEE (reference sequence). The CDR3 spells CASSFLVGVGTGELFF. The CDR3 DNA follows: TGTGCCAGCAGCTTTCTGGTGGGAGTAGGCACCGGGGAGCTGTTTTTT.

This sequence joins TRBV15 and TRBJ2-3, with 9 positions matching TRBD2. Germline V lookup: CDR1 LNHNV, CDR2 YYDKDF (reference sequence). The CDR3 loop spans 16 amino acids. V lost 0 bases and J lost 5; bases outside the gene matches: 6. This CDR3 is CATSRDPAGGVDTQYF. CDR3 DNA: TGTGCCACCAGCAGAGATCCAGCGGGAGGTGTAGATACGCAGTATTTT.

The rearrangement uses TRBV4-3 and TRBJ2-1; possibly TRBD2 for D (6 bases). CDR3 size: 16 residues. V shed 0 bases and J shed 0 bases, with 9 bases lying between them. Germline CDR1 is LGHNA and CDR2 is YSLEER. The CDR3 region has the DNA TGCGCCAGCAGCCAAGATGGGCGGGACTCCTACAATGAGCAGTTCTTC. It is translated as CASSQDGRDSYNEQFF.

This chain connects TRBV10-3 to TRBJ2-1, with 7 bases that match TRBD1. Germline V gives CDR1 ENHRY, CDR2 SYGVKD. The trim removed 7 bases at V and 3 bases at J, leaving 9 bases unmatched. This CDR3 spans 15 amino acids. The CDR3 spells CAINTDRAFYNEQFF. The CDR3 DNA reads as TGTGCCATCAATACTGACAGGGCTTTCTACAATGAGCAGTTCTTC.

At least ten counts were recorded for this clonotype. For the CDR3, the DNA is TGTGCCAGCAGTTACGACCGCTACGAGACCCAGTACTTC. The encoded protein is CASSYDRYETQYF. The V gene is TRBV6-2 or TRBV6-3, the J gene TRBJ2-5, with D hard to call. Trimming pared 2 bases from V and 5 bases from J, leaving 9 bases between. The CDR3 loop spans 13 amino acids. CDR1 is MNHEY, CDR2 SVGEGT, per germline.

This clonotype was seen a few times. Its ends do not fully match the called genes, so a read error is possible. The chain carries TRBV7-9 and TRBJ1-1; D gene unclear. CDR3 size: 11 residues. The germline V gene encodes CDR1 SEHNR and CDR2 FQNEAQ (reference sequence). The CDR3 coding sequence is TGTGCCAGCAGCCTCCTGACATTTGTTATCTTT. Its protein product is CASSLLTFVIF.

This chain joins TRBV7-3 and TRBJ2-1, with TRBD2 matching 7 bases. The CDR3 is 16 residues long. CDR1 and CDR2 (germline): SGHTA, FQGTGA. V shed 2 bases, J shed 7 bases, and the junction held 11 bases outside the gene matches. CDR3 amino acids: CASSLSTSPGSNEQFF. DNA of the CDR3: TGTGCCAGCAGCTTATCGACTAGCCCTGGGAGTAATGAGCAGTTCTTC. The whole variable domain, remainder taken from reference TRBV7-3 and TRBJ2-1, is GAGVSQTPSNKVTEKGKYVELRCDPISGHTALYWYRQSLGQGPEFLIYFQGTGAADDSGLPNDRFFAVRPEGSVSTLKIQRTERGDSAVYLCASSLSTSPGSNEQFFGPGTRLTVL.